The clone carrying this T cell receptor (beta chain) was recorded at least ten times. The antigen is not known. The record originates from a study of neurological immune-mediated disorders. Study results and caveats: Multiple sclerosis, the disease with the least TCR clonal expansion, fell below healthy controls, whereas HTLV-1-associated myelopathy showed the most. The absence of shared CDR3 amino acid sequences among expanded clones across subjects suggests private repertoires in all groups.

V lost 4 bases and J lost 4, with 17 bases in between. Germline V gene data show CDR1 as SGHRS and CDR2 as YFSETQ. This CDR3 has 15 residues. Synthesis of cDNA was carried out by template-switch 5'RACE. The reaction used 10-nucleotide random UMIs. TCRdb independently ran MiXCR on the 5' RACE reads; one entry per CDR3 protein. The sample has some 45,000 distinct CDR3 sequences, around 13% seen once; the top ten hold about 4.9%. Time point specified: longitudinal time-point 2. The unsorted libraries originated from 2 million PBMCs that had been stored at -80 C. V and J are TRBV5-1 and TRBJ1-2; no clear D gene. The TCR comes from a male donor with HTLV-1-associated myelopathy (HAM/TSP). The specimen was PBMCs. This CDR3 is CASSREVAPGYGYTF. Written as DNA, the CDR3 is TGCGCCAGCAGCCGAGAAGTAGCCCCGGGCTATGGCTACACCTTC.